This T cell receptor beta chain was captured by sequencing in a study of a mutant IDH1 vaccine in newly diagnosed glioma. Overall study context: Treated patients showed a male proportion of 62.5%, a female proportion of around 40%, and a mean age of 40.4 years. Most patients had received both radiotherapy and temozolomide, the prior options being radiotherapy, temozolomide, or both.

Germline V gene lookup returns CDR1 LNHDA and CDR2 SQIVND (reference sequence). The V gene lost 3 bases and the J gene lost 9 bases, with 8 bases spanning the gap. This CDR3 has 11 residues. Some clones are missing from TCRdb's copy, which holds only in-frame ones; the method was immunoSEQ multiplex PCR. The sample yields about 30,000 clones, around 79% seen once. Time point: baseline, week 1 (first vaccination visit). Indicated treatment: pre-vaccination baseline after standard-of-care therapy. The sequencing used PBMCs, collected from a glioma patient treated with radiotherapy, temozolomide or both. The TCR originated in a man aged 25-40 years with glioma. The chain couples TRBV19 to TRBJ2-5; D is perhaps TRBD1 or TRBD2 (5 bases each). The CDR3 reads CASSMGVSQYF. The CDR3 region has the DNA TGTGCCAGTAGTATGGGGGTTTCCCAGTACTTC.